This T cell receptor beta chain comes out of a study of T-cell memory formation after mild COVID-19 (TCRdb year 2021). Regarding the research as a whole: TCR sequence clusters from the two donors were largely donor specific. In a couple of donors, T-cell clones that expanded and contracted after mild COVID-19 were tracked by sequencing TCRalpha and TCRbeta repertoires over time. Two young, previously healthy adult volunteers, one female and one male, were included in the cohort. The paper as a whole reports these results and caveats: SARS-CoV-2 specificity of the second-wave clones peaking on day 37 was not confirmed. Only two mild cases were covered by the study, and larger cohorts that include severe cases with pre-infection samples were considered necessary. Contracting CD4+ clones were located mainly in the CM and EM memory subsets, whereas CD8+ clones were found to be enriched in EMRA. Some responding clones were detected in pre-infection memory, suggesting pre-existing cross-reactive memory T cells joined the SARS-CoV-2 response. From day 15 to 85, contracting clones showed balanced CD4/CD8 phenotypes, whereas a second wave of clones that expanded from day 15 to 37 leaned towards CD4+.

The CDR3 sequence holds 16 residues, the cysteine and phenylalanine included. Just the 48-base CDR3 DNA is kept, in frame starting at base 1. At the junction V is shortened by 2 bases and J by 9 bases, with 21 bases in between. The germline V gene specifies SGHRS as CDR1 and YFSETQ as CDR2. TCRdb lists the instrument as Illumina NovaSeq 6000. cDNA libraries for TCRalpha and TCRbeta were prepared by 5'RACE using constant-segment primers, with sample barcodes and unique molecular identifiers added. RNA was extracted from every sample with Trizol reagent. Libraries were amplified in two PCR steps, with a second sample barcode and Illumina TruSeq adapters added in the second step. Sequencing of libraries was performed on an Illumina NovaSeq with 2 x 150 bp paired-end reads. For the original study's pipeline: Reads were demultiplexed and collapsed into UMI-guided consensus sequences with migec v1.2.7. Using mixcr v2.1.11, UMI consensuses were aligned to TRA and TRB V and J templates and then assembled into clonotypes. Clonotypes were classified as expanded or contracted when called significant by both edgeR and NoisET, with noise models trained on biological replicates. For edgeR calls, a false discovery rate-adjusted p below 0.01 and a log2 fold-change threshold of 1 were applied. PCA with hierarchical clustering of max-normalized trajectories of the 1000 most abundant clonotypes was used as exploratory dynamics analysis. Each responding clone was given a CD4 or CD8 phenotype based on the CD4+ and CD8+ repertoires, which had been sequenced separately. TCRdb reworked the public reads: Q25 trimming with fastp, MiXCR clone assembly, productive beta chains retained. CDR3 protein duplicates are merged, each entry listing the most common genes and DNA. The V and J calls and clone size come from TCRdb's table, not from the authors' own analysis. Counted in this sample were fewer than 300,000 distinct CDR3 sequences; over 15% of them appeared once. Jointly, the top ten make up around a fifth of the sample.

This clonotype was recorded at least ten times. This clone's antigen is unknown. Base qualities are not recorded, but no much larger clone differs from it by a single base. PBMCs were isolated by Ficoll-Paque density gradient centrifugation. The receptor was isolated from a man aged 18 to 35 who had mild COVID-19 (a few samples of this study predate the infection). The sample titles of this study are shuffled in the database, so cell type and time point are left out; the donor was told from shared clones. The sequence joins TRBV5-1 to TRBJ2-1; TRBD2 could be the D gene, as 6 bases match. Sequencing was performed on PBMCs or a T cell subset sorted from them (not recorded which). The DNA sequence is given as TGCGCCAGCAGCTTCTCCTCTACCCCGGTCGGGGGTGAGCAGTTCTTC. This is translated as CASSFSSTPVGGEQFF.